This TCR beta chain was retrieved from a study of cytomegalovirus exposure and HLA in healthy donors. Study findings and constraints: Approximately 160 TCR beta chains were listed as cytomegalovirus-associated. What a later analysis reportedly showed was that an Asian-associated ancestry cluster had fewer N-insertions than the approximately 700-donor mean. Analyses of presence/absence relied on an assumption of roughly uniform sequencing depth across donors.

Regarding this clone: Its antigen is as yet unknown.

Primers: 60 Vbeta forward and 13 Jbeta reverse. The assay was immunoSEQ multiplex PCR, and TCRdb's table has in-frame clones only and misses some. Here the sample spans some 220,000 clones, about 88% being singletons. This TCR derives from a girl aged 2 to 10 in good health and CMV-seronegative. Sequenced sample: PBMCs.

The CDR3 loop reads CASSRQFNYGYTF. CDR3 coding DNA: TGTGCCAGCAGTCGACAGTTTAACTATGGCTACACCTTC. The V gene is TRBV6-6, the J gene TRBJ1-2, with D possibly being TRBD1 (5 bases). This CDR3 comprises 13 residues. Germline CDR1 reads MNHNY; CDR2 reads SVGAGI (reference sequence). V shed 5 bases and J shed 1 base, with 8 bases lying between them.